This T cell receptor beta chain was recovered during a study of beta chain features in type 1 diabetes. General study results and limits: Across all four CD4+ subsets, people with type 1 diabetes showed modestly shorter TCRB CDR3s. Researchers cautioned that cDNA sequencing could over-represent cells with high TCR expression.

About this clone: Its antigen is currently unknown.

Germline lookup yields CDR1 SGDLS and CDR2 YYNGEE. Between the trimmed V and J ends, which lost 0 bases and 6 bases, there was a span of 15 bases. The CDR3 runs to 15 residues. Reverse transcribing all isolated RNA meant expressed TCRB transcripts were sequenced. Around 4 million reads per sample were averaged for naive, central memory and regulatory samples. Generated by immunoSEQ multiplex PCR, the TCRdb table keeps only in-frame clones and is missing some. The table shows about 160,000 clones, with around 8.3% occurring only once. Each of the CD4+ naive, central memory, regulatory and stem cell-like memory populations was sorted via CD45RO/CCR7/CD25/CD127/CD95/CD27.

The chain combines TRBV9 with TRBJ2-5, with a weak D call TRBD2 (7 bases). The clonotype was recovered from a woman between 18 and 30 years old with type 1 diabetes. The sequenced sample was central memory CD4+ T cells from blood. The CDR3 DNA follows: TGTGCCAGCAGCGTAGTGGGGGGGGCCCACCAGACCCAGTACTTC. Translating gives CASSVVGGAHQTQYF. The variable domain in full, with the rest retrieved from reference TRBV9 and TRBJ2-5, is DSGVTQTPKHLITATGQRVTLRCSPRSGDLSVYWYQQSLDQGLQFLIQYYNGEERAKGNILERFSAQQFPDLHSELNLSSLELGDSALYFCASSVVGGAHQTQYFGPGTRLLVL.